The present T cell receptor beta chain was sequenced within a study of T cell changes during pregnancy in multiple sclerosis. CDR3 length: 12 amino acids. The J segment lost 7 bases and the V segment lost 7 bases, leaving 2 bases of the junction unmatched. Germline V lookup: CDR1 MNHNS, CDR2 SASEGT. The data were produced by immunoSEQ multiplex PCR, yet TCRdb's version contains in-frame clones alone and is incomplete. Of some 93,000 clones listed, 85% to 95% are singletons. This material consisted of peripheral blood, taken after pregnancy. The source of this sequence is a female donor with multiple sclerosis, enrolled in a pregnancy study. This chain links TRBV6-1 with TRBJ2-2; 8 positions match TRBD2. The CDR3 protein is CASTGGYGELFF. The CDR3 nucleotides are TGTGCCAGCACGGGAGGGTACGGGGAGCTGTTTTTT.